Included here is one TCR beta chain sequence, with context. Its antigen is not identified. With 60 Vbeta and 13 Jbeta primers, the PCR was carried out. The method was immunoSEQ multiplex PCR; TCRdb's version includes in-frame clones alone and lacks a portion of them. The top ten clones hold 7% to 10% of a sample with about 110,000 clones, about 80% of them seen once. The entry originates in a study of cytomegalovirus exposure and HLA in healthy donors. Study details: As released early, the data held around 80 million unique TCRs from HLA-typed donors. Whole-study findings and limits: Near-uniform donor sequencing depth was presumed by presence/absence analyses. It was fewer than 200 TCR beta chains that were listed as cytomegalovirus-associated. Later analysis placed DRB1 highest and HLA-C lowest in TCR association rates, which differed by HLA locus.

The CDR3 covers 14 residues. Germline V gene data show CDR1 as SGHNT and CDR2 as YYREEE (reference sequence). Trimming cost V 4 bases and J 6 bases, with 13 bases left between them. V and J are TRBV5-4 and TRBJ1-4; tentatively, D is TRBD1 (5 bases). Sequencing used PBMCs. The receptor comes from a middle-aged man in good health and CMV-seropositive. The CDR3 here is CASSRTLADEKLFF. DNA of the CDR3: TGTGCCAGCAGCCGGACACTTGCCGATGAAAAACTGTTTTTT.